This T cell receptor beta chain was obtained from a study of blood T cell repertoires in COVID-19. In the study overall: Specimens from acute and convalescent COVID-19 originated in the United States, Italy and Spain. Sample material is recorded as cDNA or gDNA derived from T cells, B-cell-depleted T cells, or PBMCs.

V dropped 0 bases and J dropped 4; count of bases not matched to a gene: 2. The CDR3 is 17 residues long. The germline V gene has CDR1 SGDLS and CDR2 YYNGEE. Original methodology: Amplification of reference gene primers provided the estimated nucleated cell counts. Using immunoSEQ multiplex PCR, the repertoire was profiled, and TCRdb retains in-frame clones only, with some absent. V, J and clone size are those of that table, while D and trimming were read from the DNA. This table holds some 150,000 clones, 75% to 90% found once. This sequence originates from a woman aged 55-70 years with active or convalescent COVID-19. The sequenced material came from peripheral blood. The chain joins TRBV9 to TRBJ2-1; 15 positions agree with TRBD2. CDR3 amino acids: CASSVGTSGGEYNEQFF. Written as DNA, the CDR3 is TGTGCCAGCAGCGTAGGGACTAGCGGGGGGGAATACAATGAGCAGTTCTTC.